This T cell receptor beta chain was recorded in a study of blood T cell repertoires in COVID-19. Study at large: The study drew acute and convalescent COVID-19 samples from the United States, Italy and Spain. PBMCs, B-cell-depleted T cells, or T cells were the source of the cDNA or gDNA that made up the material.

Under the authors' procedure: Estimation of nucleated cell counts was performed using reference gene primer amplification. Libraries were prepared by immunoSEQ multiplex PCR; TCRdb keeps only in-frame clonotypes and omits some of them. That table furnishes V, J and clone size, whereas the DNA furnished D and trimming. The sample has approximately 310,000 clones; approximately 89% are singletons. Germline CDR1 reads MDHEN; CDR2 reads SYDVKM. The CDR3 is 15 amino acids. Trimming cost V 7 bases and J 5 bases; bases outside gene matches: 7. The sample consisted of peripheral blood. This chain joins TRBV28 and TRBJ2-1; 11 bases match TRBD2. The sequence derives from a woman in her forties or fifties who had recovered from COVID-19. For the CDR3, the DNA is TGTGCCAGCACCGTGACTAGCGGGGAAGACAATGAGCAGTTCTTC. This gives the protein CASTVTSGEDNEQFF.